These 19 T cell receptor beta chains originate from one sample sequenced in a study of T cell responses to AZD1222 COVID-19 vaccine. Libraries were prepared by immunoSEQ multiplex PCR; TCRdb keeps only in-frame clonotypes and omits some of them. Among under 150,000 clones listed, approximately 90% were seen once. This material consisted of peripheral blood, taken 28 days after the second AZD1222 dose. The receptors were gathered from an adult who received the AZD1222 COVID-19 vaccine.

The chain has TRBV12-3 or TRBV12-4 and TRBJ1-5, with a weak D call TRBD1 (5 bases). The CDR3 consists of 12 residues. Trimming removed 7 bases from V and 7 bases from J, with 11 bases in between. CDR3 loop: CASTMWGQPQHF. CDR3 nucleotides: TGTGCCAGCACAATGTGGGGGCAGCCCCAGCATTTT.

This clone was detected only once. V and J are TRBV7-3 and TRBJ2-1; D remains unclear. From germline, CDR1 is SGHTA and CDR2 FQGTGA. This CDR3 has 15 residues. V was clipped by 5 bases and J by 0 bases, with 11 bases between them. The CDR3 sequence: CASSPALSSYNEQFF. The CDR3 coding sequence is TGTGCCAGCAGCCCCGCGCTAAGCTCCTACAATGAGCAGTTCTTC.

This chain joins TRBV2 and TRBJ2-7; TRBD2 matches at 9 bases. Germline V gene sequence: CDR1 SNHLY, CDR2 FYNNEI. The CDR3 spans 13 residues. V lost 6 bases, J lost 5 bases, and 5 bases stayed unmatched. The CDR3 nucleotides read TGTGCCAGCAGGAAGGGACTAGCTGACGAGCAGTACTTC. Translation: CASRKGLADEQYF.

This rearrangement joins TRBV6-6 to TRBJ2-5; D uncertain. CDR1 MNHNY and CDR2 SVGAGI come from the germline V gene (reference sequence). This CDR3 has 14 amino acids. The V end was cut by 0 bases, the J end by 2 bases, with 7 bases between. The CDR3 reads CASSYSMGQETQYF. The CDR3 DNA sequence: TGTGCCAGCAGTTACTCTATGGGTCAAGAGACCCAGTACTTC.

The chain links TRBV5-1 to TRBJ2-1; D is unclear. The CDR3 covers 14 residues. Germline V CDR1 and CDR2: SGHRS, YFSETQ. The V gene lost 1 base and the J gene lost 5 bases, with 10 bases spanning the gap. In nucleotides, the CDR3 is TGCGCCAGCAGCTTGAACGGACCCGACAATGAGCAGTTCTTC. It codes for CASSLNGPDNEQFF.

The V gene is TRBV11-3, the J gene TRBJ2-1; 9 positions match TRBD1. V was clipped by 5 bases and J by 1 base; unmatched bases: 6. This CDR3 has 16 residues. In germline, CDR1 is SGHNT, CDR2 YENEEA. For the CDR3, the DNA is TGTGCCAGCAGCCCGACAGGGGGTCGGTCCTACAATGAGCAGTTCTTC. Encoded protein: CASSPTGGRSYNEQFF.

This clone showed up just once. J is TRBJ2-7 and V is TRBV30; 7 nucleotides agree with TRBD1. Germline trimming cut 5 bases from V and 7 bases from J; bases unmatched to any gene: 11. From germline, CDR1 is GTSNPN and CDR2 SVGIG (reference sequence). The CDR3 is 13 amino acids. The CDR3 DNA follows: TGTGCCTGGTCGCCGGGACAGCTTTTGGAGCAGTACTTC. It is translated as CAWSPGQLLEQYF.

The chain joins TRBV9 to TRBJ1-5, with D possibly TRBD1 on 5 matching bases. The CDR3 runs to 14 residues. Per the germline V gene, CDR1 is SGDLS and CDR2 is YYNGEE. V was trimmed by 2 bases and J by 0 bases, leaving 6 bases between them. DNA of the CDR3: TGTGCCAGCAGCGTCGACAGTAGCAATCAGCCCCAGCATTTT. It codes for CASSVDSSNQPQHF.

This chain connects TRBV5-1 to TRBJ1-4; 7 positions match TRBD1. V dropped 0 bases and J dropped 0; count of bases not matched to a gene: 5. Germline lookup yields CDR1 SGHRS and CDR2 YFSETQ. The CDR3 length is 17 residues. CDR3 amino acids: CASSLGQGVATNEKLFF. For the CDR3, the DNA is TGCGCCAGCAGCTTGGGACAGGGCGTTGCAACTAATGAAAAACTGTTTTTT.

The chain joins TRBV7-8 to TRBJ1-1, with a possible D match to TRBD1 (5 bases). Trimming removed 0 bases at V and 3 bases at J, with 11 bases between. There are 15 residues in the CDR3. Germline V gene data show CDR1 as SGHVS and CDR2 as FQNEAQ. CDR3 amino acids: CASSLAGVGYTEAFF. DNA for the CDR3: TGTGCCAGCAGCTTAGCGGGGGTTGGATACACTGAAGCTTTCTTT.

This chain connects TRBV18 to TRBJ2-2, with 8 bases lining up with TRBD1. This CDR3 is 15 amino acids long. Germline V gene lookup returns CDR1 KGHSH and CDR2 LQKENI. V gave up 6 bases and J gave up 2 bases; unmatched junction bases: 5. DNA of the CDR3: TGTGCCAGCTCTCCGACAGGGGCAAACACCGGGGAGCTGTTTTTT. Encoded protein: CASSPTGANTGELFF.

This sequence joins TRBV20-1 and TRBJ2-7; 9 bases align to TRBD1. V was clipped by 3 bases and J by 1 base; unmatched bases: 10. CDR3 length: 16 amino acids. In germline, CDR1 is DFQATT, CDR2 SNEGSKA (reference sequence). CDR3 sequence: CSASPTGTGRSYEQYF. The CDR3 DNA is TGCAGTGCTAGTCCGACCGGGACAGGGAGGTCCTACGAGCAGTACTTC.

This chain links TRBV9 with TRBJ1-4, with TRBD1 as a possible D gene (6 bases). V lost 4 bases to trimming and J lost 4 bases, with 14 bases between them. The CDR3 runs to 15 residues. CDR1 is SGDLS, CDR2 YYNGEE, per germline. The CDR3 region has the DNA TGTGCCAGCAGCAAGCGGACAGAGCGTAATGAAAAACTGTTTTTT. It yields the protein CASSKRTERNEKLFF.

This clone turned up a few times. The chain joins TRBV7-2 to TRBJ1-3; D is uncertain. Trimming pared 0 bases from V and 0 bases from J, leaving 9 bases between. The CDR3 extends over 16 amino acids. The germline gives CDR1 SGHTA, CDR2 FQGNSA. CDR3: CASSLASPGSGNTIYF. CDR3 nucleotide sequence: TGTGCCAGCAGCTTAGCATCGCCAGGCTCTGGAAACACCATATATTTT.

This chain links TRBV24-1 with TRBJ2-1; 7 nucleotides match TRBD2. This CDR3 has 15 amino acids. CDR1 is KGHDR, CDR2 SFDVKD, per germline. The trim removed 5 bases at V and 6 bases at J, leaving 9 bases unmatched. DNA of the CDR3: TGTGCCACCAGTGCTCGGGGGACTACCTCCAATGAGCAGTTCTTC. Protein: CATSARGTTSNEQFF.

The CDR3 nucleotides read TGTGCCAGCAGCCCTACGAGCACTGACTATGGCTACACCTTC. This sequence encodes CASSPTSTDYGYTF. The chain uses TRBV9 and TRBJ1-2; D remains unclear. The V and J ends lost 4 bases and 3 bases respectively, with 13 bases between them. The CDR3 runs 14 residues. The germline gives CDR1 SGDLS, CDR2 YYNGEE.

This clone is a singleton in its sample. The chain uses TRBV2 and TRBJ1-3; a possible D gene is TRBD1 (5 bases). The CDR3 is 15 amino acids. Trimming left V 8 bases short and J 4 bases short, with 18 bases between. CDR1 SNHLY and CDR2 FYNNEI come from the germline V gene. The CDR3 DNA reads TGTGCCAGCCGAGAGGACACCGACCCGGGAAACACCATATATTTT. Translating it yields CASREDTDPGNTIYF.

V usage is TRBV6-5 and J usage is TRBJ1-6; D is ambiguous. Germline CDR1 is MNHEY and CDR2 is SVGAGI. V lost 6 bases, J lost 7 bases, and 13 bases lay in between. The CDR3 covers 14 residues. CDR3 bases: TGTGCCAGCAGCCTGCGGCAGATCAATTCACCCCTCCACTTT. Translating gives CASSLRQINSPLHF.

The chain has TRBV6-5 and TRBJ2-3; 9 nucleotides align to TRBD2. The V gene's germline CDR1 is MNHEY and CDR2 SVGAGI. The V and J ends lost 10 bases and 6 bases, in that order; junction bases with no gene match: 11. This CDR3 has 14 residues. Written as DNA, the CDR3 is TGTGCCATCGCGGCTAGCGGGGAGGCGGATACGCAGTATTTT. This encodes CAIAASGEADTQYF.